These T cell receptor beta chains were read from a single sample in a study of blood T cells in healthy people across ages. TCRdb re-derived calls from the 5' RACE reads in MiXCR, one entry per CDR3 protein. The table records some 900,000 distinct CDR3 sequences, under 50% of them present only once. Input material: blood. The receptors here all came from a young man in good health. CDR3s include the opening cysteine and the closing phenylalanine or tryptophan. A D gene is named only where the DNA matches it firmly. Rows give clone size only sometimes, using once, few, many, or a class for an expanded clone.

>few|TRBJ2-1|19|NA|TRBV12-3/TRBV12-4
TGTGCCAGCAGTTTATTGTGGGATTCGGGGGGCGCGAGTTACAATGAGCAGTTCTTC
CASSLLWDSGGASYNEQFF
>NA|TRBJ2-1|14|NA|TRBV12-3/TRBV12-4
TGTGTCAGCAGATGGGGGGTCTCCTACAATGAGCAGTTCTTC
CVSRWGVSYNEQFF
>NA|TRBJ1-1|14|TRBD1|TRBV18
TGTGCCAGCTCACGACCCGGACAGGGGGCTGAAGCTTTCTTT
CASSRPGQGAEAFF
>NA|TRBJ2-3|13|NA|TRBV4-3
TGCGCCAGCAGCATAAGCAGTTCAGATACGCAGTATTTT
CASSISSSDTQYF
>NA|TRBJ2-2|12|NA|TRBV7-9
TGTGCCAGCAGTCGATCCACCGGGGAGCTGTTTTTT
CASSRSTGELFF
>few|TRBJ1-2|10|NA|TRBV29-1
TGCAGCGCGGAAGGTTATGGCTACACCTTC
CSAEGYGYTF
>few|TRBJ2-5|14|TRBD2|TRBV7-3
TGTGCCAGCAGCCCGAGACTAGCGGGGAATGAGCAGTACTTC
CASSPRLAGNEQYF
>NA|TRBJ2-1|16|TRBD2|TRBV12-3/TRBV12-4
TGTGCCAGCAGTCCCGGGACTAGCGGGGGGGACAATGAGCAGTTCTTC
CASSPGTSGGDNEQFF
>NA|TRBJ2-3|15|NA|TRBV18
TGTGCCAGCTCACCAGAGCTAGCGAAGGCAGATACGCAGTATTTT
CASSPELAKADTQYF
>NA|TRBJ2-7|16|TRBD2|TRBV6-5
TGTGCCAGCAGTTACTCCCTAGCGGGGGACCGCTACGAGCAGTACTTC
CASSYSLAGDRYEQYF
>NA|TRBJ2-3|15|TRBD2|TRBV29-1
TGCAGCGTTGAAGAACTAGCGGGGGGCGGGGATACGCAGTATTTT
CSVEELAGGGDTQYF
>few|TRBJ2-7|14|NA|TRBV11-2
TGTGCCAGCAGCCTGACAATAAGCTCCTACGAGCAGTACTTC
CASSLTISSYEQYF
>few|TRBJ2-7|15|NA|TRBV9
TGTGCCAGCAGCGTAGGCGGGGGCTCCCAGGGCGAGCAGTACTTC
CASSVGGGSQGEQYF
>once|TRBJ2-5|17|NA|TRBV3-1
TGTGCCAGCAGCTCCTCGGCTAGCGTGGGGCCACTTGAGACCCAGTACTTC
CASSSSASVGPLETQYF
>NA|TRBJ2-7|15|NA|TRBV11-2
TGTGCCAGCAGCTTAGCGCTGGACAGCGCCTACGAGCAGTACTTC
CASSLALDSAYEQYF
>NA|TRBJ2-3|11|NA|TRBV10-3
TGTGCCATCATGGGGGCAGATACGCAGTATTTT
CAIMGADTQYF
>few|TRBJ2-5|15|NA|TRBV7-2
TGTGCCAGCACCACCCTTATGTTAGGCGGGGAGACCCAGTACTTC
CASTTLMLGGETQYF
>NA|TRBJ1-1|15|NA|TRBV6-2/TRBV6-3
TGTGCCAGCAGTTCCCCGAAAGTTATGAACACTGAAGCTTTCTTT
CASSSPKVMNTEAFF
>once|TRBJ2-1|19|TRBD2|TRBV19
TGTGCCAGTAGTAATACGGGACTAGTCGTCGAGGGCTCCTACAATGAGCAGTTCTTC
CASSNTGLVVEGSYNEQFF
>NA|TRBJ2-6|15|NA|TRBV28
TGTGCCATATCGAACGGGGGTGTTGGGGCCAACGTCCTGACTTTC
CAISNGGVGANVLTF
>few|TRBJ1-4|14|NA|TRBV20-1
TGCAGTGCTACAAAACCGGGGGTTAATGAAAAACTGTTTTTT
CSATKPGVNEKLFF
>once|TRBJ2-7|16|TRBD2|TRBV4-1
TGCGCCAGCAGCCAAGGTTCCACTAGCGGGGTTAGGGAGCAGTACTTC
CASSQGSTSGVREQYF
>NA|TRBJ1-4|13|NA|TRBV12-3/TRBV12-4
TGTGCCAGCACCCGGGGGGCCCGAGAAAAACTGTTTTTT
CASTRGAREKLFF
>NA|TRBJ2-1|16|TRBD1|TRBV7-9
TGTGCCAGCAGCCTTCCGGGACAGGGGGCAGTCAATGAGCAGTTCTTC
CASSLPGQGAVNEQFF
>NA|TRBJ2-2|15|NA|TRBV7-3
TGTGCCAGCAGCCTAACGGGATCGAACACCGGGGAGCTGTTTTTT
CASSLTGSNTGELFF
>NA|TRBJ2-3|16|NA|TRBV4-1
TGCGCCAGCAGCCAAGTCGGGGGACAGAGCACAGATACGCAGTATTTT
CASSQVGGQSTDTQYF
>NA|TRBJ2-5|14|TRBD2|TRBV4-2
TGTGCCAGCAGCCCTGGGGGGGTCCAAGAGACCCAGTACTTC
CASSPGGVQETQYF
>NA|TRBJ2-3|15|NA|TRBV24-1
TGTGCCACCAGTGATTTGCCCGGAGGCGCAGATACGCAGTATTTT
CATSDLPGGADTQYF
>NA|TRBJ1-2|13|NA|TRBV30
TGTGCCTGGAGTGTGGCCCAGCACTATGGCTACACCTTC
CAWSVAQHYGYTF
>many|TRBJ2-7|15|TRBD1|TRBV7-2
TGTGCCAGCAGCCCAGGGACAGGGAGCTCCTACGAGCAGTACTTC
CASSPGTGSSYEQYF
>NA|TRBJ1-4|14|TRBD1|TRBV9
TGTGCCAGCAGCGTAGAGGGGGCTGATGAAAAACTGTTTTTT
CASSVEGADEKLFF
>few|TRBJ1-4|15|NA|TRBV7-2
TGTGCCAGCAGCTTATCCCCGGGAACTAATGAAAAACTGTTTTTT
CASSLSPGTNEKLFF
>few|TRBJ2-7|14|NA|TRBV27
TGTGCCAGCAGCCACGAGAACTCCCCTTACGAGCAGTACTTC
CASSHENSPYEQYF
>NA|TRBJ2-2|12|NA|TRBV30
TGTGCCTGGAGTGTGAGCGCCGGGGAGCTGTTTTTT
CAWSVSAGELFF
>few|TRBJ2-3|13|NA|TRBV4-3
TGTGCCAGCAGCCAAGACAGGTCAGATACGCAGTATTTT
CASSQDRSDTQYF
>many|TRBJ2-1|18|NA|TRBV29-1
TGCAGCGTTGATGAGGGCCGACGCCTACAGTGGAGTCACAATGAGCAGTTCTTC
CSVDEGRRLQWSHNEQFF
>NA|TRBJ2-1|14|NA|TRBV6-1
TGTGCCAGCCGCAGCGTCTCCCTATACAATGAGCAGTTCTTC
CASRSVSLYNEQFF
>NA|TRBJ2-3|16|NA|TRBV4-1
TGCGCCAGCAGCCAAGTCAGGGGGATAGGGAGGGATACGCAGTATTTT
CASSQVRGIGRDTQYF
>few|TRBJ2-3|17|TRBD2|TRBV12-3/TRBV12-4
TGTGCCAGCAGTTACGGGACTAGCGGGCGTAGCACAGATACGCAGTATTTT
CASSYGTSGRSTDTQYF
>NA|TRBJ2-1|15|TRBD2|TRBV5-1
TGCGCCAGCAGCTTGAACGGGGGGGAATTTGGTGAGCAGTTCTTC
CASSLNGGEFGEQFF
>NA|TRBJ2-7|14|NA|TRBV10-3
TGTGAGATGTACAGGGAATCGAGTTACTACGAGCAGTACTTC
CEMYRESSYYEQYF
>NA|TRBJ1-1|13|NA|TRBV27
TGTGCCAGCAGTTTGTTGACCGATCGAGAAGCTTTCTTT
CASSLLTDREAFF
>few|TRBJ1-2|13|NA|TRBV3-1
TGTGCCAGCAGGCCGGGGGGAGTCCATGGCTACACCTTC
CASRPGGVHGYTF
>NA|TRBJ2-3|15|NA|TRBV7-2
TGTGCCAGCAGCTTGGTGGGGCCTGGCACAGATACGCAGTATTTT
CASSLVGPGTDTQYF
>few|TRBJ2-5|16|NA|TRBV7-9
TGTGCCAGCAGCTCCTCGAACAGGAACCCCCTAGAGACCCAGTACTTC
CASSSSNRNPLETQYF